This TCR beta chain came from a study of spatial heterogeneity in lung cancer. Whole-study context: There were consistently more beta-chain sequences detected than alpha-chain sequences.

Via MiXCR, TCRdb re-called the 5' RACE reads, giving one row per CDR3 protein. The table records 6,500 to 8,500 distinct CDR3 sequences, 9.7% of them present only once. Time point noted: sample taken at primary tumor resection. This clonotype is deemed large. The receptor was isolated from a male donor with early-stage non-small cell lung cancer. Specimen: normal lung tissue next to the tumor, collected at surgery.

The chain's CDR3 is CASSLRGSGLNTEAFF. CDR3 DNA sequence: TGTGCCAGCAGCTTAAGAGGCTCGGGGCTGAACACTGAAGCTTTCTTT. The V and J genes are TRBV13 and TRBJ1-1; maybe TRBD1 (5 bases). Germline values: CDR1 PRHDT, CDR2 FYEKMQ (reference sequence). Trimming cost V 2 bases and J 0 bases, with 13 bases left between them. CDR3 length: 16 amino acids.